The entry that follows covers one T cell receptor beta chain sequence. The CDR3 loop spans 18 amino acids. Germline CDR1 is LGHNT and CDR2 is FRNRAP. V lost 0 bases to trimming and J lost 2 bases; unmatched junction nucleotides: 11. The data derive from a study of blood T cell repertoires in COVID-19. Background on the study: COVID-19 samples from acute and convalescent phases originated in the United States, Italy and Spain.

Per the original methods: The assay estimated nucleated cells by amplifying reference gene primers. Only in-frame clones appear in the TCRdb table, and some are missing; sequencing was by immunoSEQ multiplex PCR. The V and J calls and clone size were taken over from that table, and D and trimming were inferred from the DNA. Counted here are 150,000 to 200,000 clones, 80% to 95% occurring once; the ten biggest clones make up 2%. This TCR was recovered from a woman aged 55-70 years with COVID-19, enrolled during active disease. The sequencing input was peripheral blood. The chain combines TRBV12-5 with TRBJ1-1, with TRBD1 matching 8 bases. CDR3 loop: CASGLVVRTGPTNTEAFF. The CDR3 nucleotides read TGTGCTAGTGGTTTGGTAGTAAGGACAGGGCCCACCAACACTGAAGCTTTCTTT.